A selection of T cell receptor beta chains follows, all from one sample in a study of T-cell reconstitution after alpha-beta-depleted transplantation in children. TCRdb fed the PCR reads into MiXCR, producing one record per CDR3 protein. The sample includes 480,000 or so distinct CDR3 sequences, over 9.5% of them seen just once. The specimen was PBMCs, collected before TCRalphabeta/CD19-depleted stem cell transplant. These receptors were obtained from a child under 10 years old with inherited bone marrow failure, due to receive a stem cell transplant. Each CDR3 is given with its conserved first and last residue. The order of the fields is CDR3 protein, CDR3 DNA, D gene, clone size, V gene, J gene. The D gene is left open where the match is weak. Expanded clones get a size class; other rows say once, few or many, or leave the size out.

CDR3: CSGGQGAGETQYF; DNA: TGCAGCGGGGGACAGGGGGCCGGGGAGACCCAGTACTTC; D: TRBD1; size: many; V: TRBV29-1; J: TRBJ2-5
CDR3: CASSQGLEAFF; DNA: TGCGCCAGCAGCCAAGGACTTGAAGCTTTCTTT; D: .; size: many; V: TRBV4-1; J: TRBJ1-1
CDR3: CASRPWDDRTGEQFF; DNA: TGTGCCAGCAGGCCTTGGGACGATCGGACGGGTGAGCAGTTCTTC; D: .; size: many; V: TRBV7-9; J: TRBJ2-1
CDR3: CASSSRQGMDNEQFF; DNA: TGTGCCAGCAGTTCCCGACAGGGGATGGACAATGAGCAGTTCTTC; D: TRBD1; size: .; V: TRBV11-1; J: TRBJ2-1
CDR3: CASSPAGLAEGNEQFF; DNA: TGTGCCAGCAGCCCTGCGGGCCTAGCGGAGGGCAATGAGCAGTTCTTC; D: TRBD2; size: .; V: TRBV5-4; J: TRBJ2-1
CDR3: CASSFDRRGQFF; DNA: TGCGCCAGCAGCTTCGATAGGCGGGGGCAGTTCTTC; D: .; size: .; V: TRBV5-1; J: TRBJ2-1
CDR3: CASSSWADTQYF; DNA: TGTGCCAGCAGCTCCTGGGCAGATACGCAGTATTTT; D: .; size: many; V: TRBV7-8; J: TRBJ2-3
CDR3: CASRRTSGTDTQYF; DNA: TGTGCCAGCAGGAGGACTAGCGGCACAGATACGCAGTATTTT; D: TRBD2; size: many; V: TRBV27; J: TRBJ2-3
CDR3: CASSMGDREYSPLHF; DNA: TGTGCCAGCAGCATGGGGGACAGGGAGTATTCACCCCTCCACTTT; D: TRBD1; size: many; V: TRBV7-2; J: TRBJ1-6
CDR3: CASSRQWGAQDNEQFF; DNA: TGCGCCAGCAGCCGACAATGGGGGGCCCAAGACAATGAGCAGTTCTTC; D: .; size: many; V: TRBV4-3; J: TRBJ2-1
CDR3: CASSPEQGSLGAYEQYF; DNA: TGTGCCAGCAGCCCGGAACAGGGAAGCCTGGGGGCCTACGAGCAGTACTTC; D: .; size: many; V: TRBV12-3/TRBV12-4; J: TRBJ2-7
CDR3: CASSSPGHASEAFF; DNA: TGTGCCAGCAGCTCACCGGGACACGCCTCTGAAGCTTTCTTT; D: .; size: many; V: TRBV7-8; J: TRBJ1-1
CDR3: CASSFQGAGSNEQFF; DNA: TGCGCCAGCAGCTTCCAAGGAGCGGGAAGTAATGAGCAGTTCTTC; D: TRBD2; size: many; V: TRBV5-1; J: TRBJ2-1
CDR3: CASSQYTNEQFF; DNA: TGTGCCAGCAGCCAATACACCAATGAGCAGTTCTTC; D: .; size: many; V: TRBV3-1; J: TRBJ2-1
CDR3: CASSLTGIHEKLFF; DNA: TGTGCCAGCAGCCTAACAGGGATCCATGAAAAACTGTTTTTT; D: .; size: many; V: TRBV12-3/TRBV12-4; J: TRBJ1-4
CDR3: CATSRVGQGAYEQYF; DNA: TGTGCCACCAGCAGAGTGGGACAGGGGGCCTACGAGCAGTACTTC; D: TRBD1; size: many; V: TRBV15; J: TRBJ2-7